Shown below are 10 T cell receptor beta chains from a single sample sequenced in a study of T cell changes during pregnancy in multiple sclerosis. Libraries were prepared by immunoSEQ multiplex PCR; TCRdb keeps only in-frame clonotypes and omits some of them. Of just under 45,000 clones detected, 96% appear once; the ten largest clones hold about 1%. The sequencing used peripheral blood, collected in the second trimester of pregnancy. Every receptor here comes from a female donor with multiple sclerosis, enrolled in a pregnancy study.

The chain uses TRBV28 and TRBJ2-7; D may be TRBD1 (6 bases). Trimming stripped 3 bases from V and 1 base from J, with 10 bases between. Germline loops: CDR1 MDHEN, CDR2 SYDVKM. This CDR3 has 14 amino acids. CDR3 DNA: TGTGCCAGCAGTTTCCGGGACACATCCTACGAGCAGTACTTC. Translation gives CASSFRDTSYEQYF.

The chain carries TRBV6-5 and TRBJ2-3, with 9 bases fitting TRBD2. This CDR3 spans 16 amino acids. The germline gives CDR1 MNHEY, CDR2 SVGAGI. Germline trimming cut 2 bases from V and 1 base from J; bases unmatched to any gene: 4. For the CDR3, the DNA is TGTGCCAGCAGTTACGTGGGACTAGCCGGCACAGATACGCAGTATTTT. It encodes CASSYVGLAGTDTQYF.

The rearrangement links TRBV5-1 to TRBJ2-3; 10 nucleotides agree with TRBD2. This CDR3 has 16 amino acids. Germline V CDR1 and CDR2: SGHRS, YFSETQ. V was pared by 4 bases and J by 2 bases, with 7 bases of the junction left unmatched. The CDR3 DNA reads as TGCGCCAGCAGCCTGGGGACTAGCGAAAACACAGATACGCAGTATTTT. Translating it yields CASSLGTSENTDTQYF.

The chain uses TRBV29-1 and TRBJ2-7; 7 bases are a match to TRBD1. CDR1 is SQVTM, CDR2 ANQGSEA, per germline. J lost 2 bases, V lost 7 bases, and 5 bases had no gene match. The CDR3 runs to 12 residues. In DNA, the CDR3 is TGCAGCGCCTTGACAGGGCCCTACGAGCAGTACTTC. It is translated as CSALTGPYEQYF.

Here the CDR3 DNA reads TGTGCCAGTAGTATTATAGCAGACCGCTCACCCCTCCACTTT. As protein: CASSIIADRSPLHF. This chain uses TRBV19 with TRBJ1-6; D unresolved. The CDR3 length is 14 residues. Deletions cut 3 bases from V and 10 bases from J, with 13 bases between. The germline V gene has CDR1 LNHDA and CDR2 SQIVND (reference sequence).

This clone was recorded once. This chain connects TRBV9 to TRBJ2-2; 8 positions match TRBD1. Germline CDR1 reads SGDLS; CDR2 reads YYNGEE. CDR3 length: 17 residues. J lost 1 base, V lost 3 bases, and 8 bases had no gene match. The CDR3 protein is CASSALTGERNTGELFF. For the CDR3, the DNA is TGTGCCAGCAGCGCCTTGACAGGGGAGAGGAACACCGGGGAGCTGTTTTTT. Variable domain in full (rest from reference TRBV9 and TRBJ2-2): DSGVTQTPKHLITATGQRVTLRCSPRSGDLSVYWYQQSLDQGLQFLIQYYNGEERAKGNILERFSAQQFPDLHSELNLSSLELGDSALYFCASSALTGERNTGELFFGEGSRLTVL.

The chain is built from TRBV2 and TRBJ1-1; 10 nucleotides line up with TRBD1. The CDR3 consists of 15 residues. Germline CDR1 and CDR2: SNHLY and FYNNEI. V shed 6 bases and J 1 base; nucleotides not matched to a gene: 5. The CDR3 reads CASRPGQGKNTEAFF. Here the CDR3 DNA reads TGTGCCAGCAGGCCGGGACAGGGGAAGAACACTGAAGCTTTCTTT.

The chain recombines TRBV11-2 with TRBJ1-3; D may be TRBD1 (6 bases). The germline gives CDR1 SGHAT, CDR2 FQNNGV. This CDR3 has 16 residues. Trimming stripped 6 bases from V and 4 bases from J, with 19 bases between. CDR3 DNA sequence: TGTGCCAGCAGTAGATCGGCAGGGGAAATAGGAAACACCATATATTTT. As protein: CASSRSAGEIGNTIYF.

The chain couples TRBV7-2 to TRBJ2-5; 9 bases align to TRBD1. The CDR3 consists of 15 residues. The germline gives CDR1 SGHTA, CDR2 FQGNSA. J was trimmed by 3 bases and V by 4 bases; bases with no gene match: 6. The CDR3 nucleotides are TGTGCCAGCAGCTCACCAGGGACAGGGAAAGAGACCCAGTACTTC. Its protein product is CASSSPGTGKETQYF. Looking up the rest from reference TRBV7-2 and TRBJ2-5 gives the full variable domain: GAGVSQSPSNKVTEKGKDVELRCDPISGHTALYWYRQSLGQGLEFLIYFQGNSAPDKSGLPSDRFSAERTGGSVSTLTIQRTQQEDSAVYLCASSSPGTGKETQYFGPGTRLLVL.

The CDR3 sequence is CASSLLGEGNEQFF. CDR3 DNA sequence: TGTGCCAGCAGTTTACTTGGGGAGGGGAATGAGCAGTTCTTC. The rearrangement links TRBV27 to TRBJ2-1; 7 positions match TRBD2. There are 14 residues in the CDR3. V was pared by 2 bases and J by 7 bases, with 5 bases of the junction left unmatched. Looked up from germline, CDR1 is MNHEY and CDR2 is SMNVEV (reference sequence).